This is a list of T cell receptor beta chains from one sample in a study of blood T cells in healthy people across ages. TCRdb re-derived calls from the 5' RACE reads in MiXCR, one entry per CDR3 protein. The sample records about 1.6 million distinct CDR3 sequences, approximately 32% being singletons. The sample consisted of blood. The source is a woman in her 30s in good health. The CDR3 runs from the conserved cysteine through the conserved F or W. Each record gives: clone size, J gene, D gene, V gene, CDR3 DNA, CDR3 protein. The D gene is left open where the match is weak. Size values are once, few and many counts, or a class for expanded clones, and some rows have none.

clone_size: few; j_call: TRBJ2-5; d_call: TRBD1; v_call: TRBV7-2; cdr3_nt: TGTGCCAGCAGCCCACATAGGGGGCTGGAGACCCAGTACTTC; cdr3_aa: CASSPHRGLETQYF
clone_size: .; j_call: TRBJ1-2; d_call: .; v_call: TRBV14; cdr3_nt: TGTGCCAGCAGCCATAGTGGTAACTATGGCTACACCTTC; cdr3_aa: CASSHSGNYGYTF
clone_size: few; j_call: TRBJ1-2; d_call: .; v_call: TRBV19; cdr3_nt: TGTGCCACAAAAACAGGGAACTATGGCTACACCTTC; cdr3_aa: CATKTGNYGYTF
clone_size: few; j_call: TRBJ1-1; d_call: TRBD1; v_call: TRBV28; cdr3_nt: TGTGCCAGCAAAACAGGGGGCGGGATCACTGAAGCTTTCTTT; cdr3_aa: CASKTGGGITEAFF
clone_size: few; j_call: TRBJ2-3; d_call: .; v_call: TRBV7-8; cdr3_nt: TGTGCCAGCAGCTCCCGGGGATACACAGATACGCAGTATTTT; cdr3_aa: CASSSRGYTDTQYF
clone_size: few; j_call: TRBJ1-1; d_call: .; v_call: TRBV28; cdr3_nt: TGTGCCAGTCAAAAGCACAGTCGAGCTTTCTTT; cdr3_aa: CASQKHSRAFF
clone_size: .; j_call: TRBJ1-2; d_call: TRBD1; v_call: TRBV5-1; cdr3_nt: TGCGCCAGCAGCACGGGGACAGAGTATTATGGCTACACCTTC; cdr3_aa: CASSTGTEYYGYTF
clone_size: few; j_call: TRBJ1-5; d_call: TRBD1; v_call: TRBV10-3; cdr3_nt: TGTGCCATCAGTGAGTCGGGGGACAGGGGATTACAGCCCCAGCATTTT; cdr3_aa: CAISESGDRGLQPQHF
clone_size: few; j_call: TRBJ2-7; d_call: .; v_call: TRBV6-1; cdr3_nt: TGTGCCAGCAGTGTACGATTCGAGTCGGGTGTGCTCGGCTACGAGCAGTACTTC; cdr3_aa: CASSVRFESGVLGYEQYF
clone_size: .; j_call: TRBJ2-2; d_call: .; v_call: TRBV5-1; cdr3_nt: TGCGCCAGCAGCTTGCCTCGCACCGGGGAGCTGTTTTTT; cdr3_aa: CASSLPRTGELFF
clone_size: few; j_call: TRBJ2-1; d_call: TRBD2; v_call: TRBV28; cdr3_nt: TGTGCCAGCAGTTCTAGCGGGAGTAGGGATGAGCAGTTCTTC; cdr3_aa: CASSSSGSRDEQFF
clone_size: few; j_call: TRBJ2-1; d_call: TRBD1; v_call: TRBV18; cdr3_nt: TGTGCCAGCTCACCAACAGGGGATTCGGGTGAGCAGTTCTTC; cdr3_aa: CASSPTGDSGEQFF
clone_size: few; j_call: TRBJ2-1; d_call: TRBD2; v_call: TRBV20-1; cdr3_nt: TGCAGTGCTAGAGATCGGAAGGGACTAGCGGGAGGAAGTGAGCAGTTCTTC; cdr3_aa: CSARDRKGLAGGSEQFF
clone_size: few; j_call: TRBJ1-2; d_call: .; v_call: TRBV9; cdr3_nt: TGTGCCAGCAGCACAGGACCTAGCGGCTATGGCTACACCTTC; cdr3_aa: CASSTGPSGYGYTF
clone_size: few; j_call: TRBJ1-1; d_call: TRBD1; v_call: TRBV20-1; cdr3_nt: TGCAGTGCGGGTACGGGACAGGCCATGCGGACTGAAGCTTTCTTT; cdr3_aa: CSAGTGQAMRTEAFF
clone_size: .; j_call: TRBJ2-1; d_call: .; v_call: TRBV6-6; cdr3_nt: TGTGCCAGCAGTGGCGCGGCCCACAATGAGCAGTTCTTC; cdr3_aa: CASSGAAHNEQFF
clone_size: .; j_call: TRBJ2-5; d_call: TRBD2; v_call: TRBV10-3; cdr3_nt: TGTGCCATCAGTGGGACTAGCGCCCAACAAGAGACCCAGTACTTC; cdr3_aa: CAISGTSAQQETQYF
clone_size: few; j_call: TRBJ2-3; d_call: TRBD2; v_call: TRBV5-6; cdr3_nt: TGTGCCAGCAGCTTGGCGACTAGCGGGGGCACAGATACGCAGTATTTT; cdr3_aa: CASSLATSGGTDTQYF
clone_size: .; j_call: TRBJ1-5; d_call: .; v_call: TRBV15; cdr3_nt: TGTGCCACCAGCAGAGTTGGGACCTTCAATCAGCCCCAGCATTTT; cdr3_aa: CATSRVGTFNQPQHF
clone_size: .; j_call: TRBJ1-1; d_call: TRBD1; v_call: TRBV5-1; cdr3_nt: TGCGCCAGCAGCCCCATACAGGGGAGTGGAAACACTGAAGCTTTCTTT; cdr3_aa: CASSPIQGSGNTEAFF
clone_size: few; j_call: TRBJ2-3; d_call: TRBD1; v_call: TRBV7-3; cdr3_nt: TGTGCCAGCAGCTTTACCGGGACAGGGCGGAGCACAGGTACGCAGTATTTT; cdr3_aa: CASSFTGTGRSTGTQYF
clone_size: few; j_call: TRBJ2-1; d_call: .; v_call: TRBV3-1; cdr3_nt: TGTGCCAGCAGCCAAGGGGGCTGGAATGAGCAGTTCTTC; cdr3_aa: CASSQGGWNEQFF
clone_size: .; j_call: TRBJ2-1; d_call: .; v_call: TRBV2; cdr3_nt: TGTGCCAGCAGCCGGACTATCCATGAGCAGTTCTTC; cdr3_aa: CASSRTIHEQFF
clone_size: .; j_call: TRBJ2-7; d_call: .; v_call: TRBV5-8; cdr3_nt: TGTGCCAGCAATCGTCAGGGAGGCTACGAGCAGTACTTC; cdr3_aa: CASNRQGGYEQYF
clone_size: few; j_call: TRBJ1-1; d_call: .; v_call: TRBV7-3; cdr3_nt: TGTGCCAGCAGCTTTTACGGGGGCACTGAAGCTTTCTTT; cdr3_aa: CASSFYGGTEAFF
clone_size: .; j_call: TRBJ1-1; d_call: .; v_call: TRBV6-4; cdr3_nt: TGTGCCAGCAGAGGGTTAGCTGAAGCTTTCTTT; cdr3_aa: CASRGLAEAFF
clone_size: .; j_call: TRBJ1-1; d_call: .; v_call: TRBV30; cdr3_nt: TGTGCCTGGAGTCTAATGAACACTGAAGCTTTCTTT; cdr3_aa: CAWSLMNTEAFF
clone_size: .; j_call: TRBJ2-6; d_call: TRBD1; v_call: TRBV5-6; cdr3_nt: TGTGCCAGCAGCGCTGCCCGGGACAGGGTGTCTCAGACTTTC; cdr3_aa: CASSAARDRVSQTF
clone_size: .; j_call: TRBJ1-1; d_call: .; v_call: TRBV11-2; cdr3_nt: TGTGCCAGCAGCTCCTCAGGGGCCACTGAAGCTTTCTTT; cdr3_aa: CASSSSGATEAFF
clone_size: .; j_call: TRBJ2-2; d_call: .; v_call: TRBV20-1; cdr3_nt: TGCAGTGCTAGGGACGGTGGGAGGGGGCGCAGCACCGGGGAGCTGTTTTTT; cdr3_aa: CSARDGGRGRSTGELFF
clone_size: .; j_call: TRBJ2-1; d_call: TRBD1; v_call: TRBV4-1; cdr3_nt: TGCGCCAGCAGCCAAGGAGGACAGGGCAACAATGAGCAGTTCTTC; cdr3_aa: CASSQGGQGNNEQFF
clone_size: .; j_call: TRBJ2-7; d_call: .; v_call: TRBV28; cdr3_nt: TGTGCCAGCAGTTTCATCAGGGGACCCTACGAGCAGTACTTC; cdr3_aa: CASSFIRGPYEQYF
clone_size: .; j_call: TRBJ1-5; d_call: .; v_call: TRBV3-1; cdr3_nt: TGTGCCAGCAGCCAAGGGGGGGGTCTCGGTCAGCCCCAGCATTTT; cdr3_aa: CASSQGGGLGQPQHF
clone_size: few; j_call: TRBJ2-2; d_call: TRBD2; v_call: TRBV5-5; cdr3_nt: TGTGCCAGCAGCTTTTTAGCGGGGGACGACACCGGGGAGCTGTTTTTT; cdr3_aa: CASSFLAGDDTGELFF
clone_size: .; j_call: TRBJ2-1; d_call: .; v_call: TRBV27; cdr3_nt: TGTGCCAGCAGCCTAGTGGGGTGGTACAATGAGCAGTTCTTC; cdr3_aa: CASSLVGWYNEQFF
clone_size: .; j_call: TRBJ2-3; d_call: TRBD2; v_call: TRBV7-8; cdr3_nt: TGTGCCAGCAGCTCGACTAGCGGGGGAAATACGCAGTATTTT; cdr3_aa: CASSSTSGGNTQYF
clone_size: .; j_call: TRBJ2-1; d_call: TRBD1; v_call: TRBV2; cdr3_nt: TGTGCCAGCAGTCCGGGACAGGGCTACTACAATGAGCAGTTCTTC; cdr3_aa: CASSPGQGYYNEQFF
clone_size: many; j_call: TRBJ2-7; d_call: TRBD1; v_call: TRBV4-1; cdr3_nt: TGCGCCAGCAGCCAAGGAGGACAGGGCTACGAGCAGTACTTC; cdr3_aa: CASSQGGQGYEQYF
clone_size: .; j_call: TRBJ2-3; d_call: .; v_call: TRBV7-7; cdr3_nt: TGTGCCAGCAGCTTAGAGGGGGGAGAGGATACGCAGTATTTT; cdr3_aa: CASSLEGGEDTQYF
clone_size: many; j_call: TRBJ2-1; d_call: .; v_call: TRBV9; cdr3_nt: TGTGCCAGCAGCGGCAATGAGCAGTTCTTC; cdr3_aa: CASSGNEQFF
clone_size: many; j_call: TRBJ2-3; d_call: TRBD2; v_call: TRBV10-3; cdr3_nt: TGTGCCATCAGGGGACTAGCGGGAGGCACAGATACGCAGTATTTT; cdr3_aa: CAIRGLAGGTDTQYF
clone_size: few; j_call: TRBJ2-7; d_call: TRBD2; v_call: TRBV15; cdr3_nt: TGTGCCACCAGCAGAGCCGGCGGGGGAAGTCCCTACGAGCAGTACTTC; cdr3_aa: CATSRAGGGSPYEQYF
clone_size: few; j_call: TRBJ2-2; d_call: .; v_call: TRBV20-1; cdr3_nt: TGCAGTGCTAGGACTGTGAACACCGGGGAGCTGTTTTTT; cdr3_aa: CSARTVNTGELFF
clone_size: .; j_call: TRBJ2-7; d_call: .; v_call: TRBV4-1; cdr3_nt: TGCGCCAGCAGCCCTGTGAAGGGGCTTTACGAGCAGTACTTC; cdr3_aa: CASSPVKGLYEQYF
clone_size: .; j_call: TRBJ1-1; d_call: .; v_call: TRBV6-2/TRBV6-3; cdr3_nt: TGTGCCAGCAGGATCGCGGGGAACACTGAAGCTTTCTTT; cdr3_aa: CASRIAGNTEAFF
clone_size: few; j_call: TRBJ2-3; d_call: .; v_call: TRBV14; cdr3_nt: TGTGCCAGCAGCCAAGCGGCGCGGAGCACAGATACGCAGTATTTT; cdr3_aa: CASSQAARSTDTQYF
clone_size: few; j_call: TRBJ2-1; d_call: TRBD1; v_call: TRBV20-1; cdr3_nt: TGCAGTACCCGGACAGGGCTCTACAATGAGCAGTTCTTC; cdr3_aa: CSTRTGLYNEQFF
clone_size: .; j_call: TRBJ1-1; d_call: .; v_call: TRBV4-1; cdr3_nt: TGCGCCAGCAGCCAAGGTCGGGCAGGGCCTCTTGGAGCTTTCTTT; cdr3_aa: CASSQGRAGPLGAFF
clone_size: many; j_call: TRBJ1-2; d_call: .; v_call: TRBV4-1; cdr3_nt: TGCGCCAGCAGCCTTGTTATTCGGGGAACTTCGATGTGGTATGGCTACACCTTC; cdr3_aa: CASSLVIRGTSMWYGYTF
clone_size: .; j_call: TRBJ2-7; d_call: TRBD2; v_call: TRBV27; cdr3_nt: TGTGCCAGCAGAATGACTAGCGTTTTTCACGAGCAGTACTTC; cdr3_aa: CASRMTSVFHEQYF
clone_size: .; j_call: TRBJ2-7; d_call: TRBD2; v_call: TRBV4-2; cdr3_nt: TGTGCCAGCAGCCATTCACGGGGCGGGAGCTCCTACGAGCAGTACTTC; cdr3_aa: CASSHSRGGSSYEQYF
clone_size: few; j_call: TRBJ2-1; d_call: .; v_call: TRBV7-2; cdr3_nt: TGTGCCAGCAGCTCCCGGTTAGGGGGGTCCTACAATGAGCAGTTCTTC; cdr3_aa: CASSSRLGGSYNEQFF
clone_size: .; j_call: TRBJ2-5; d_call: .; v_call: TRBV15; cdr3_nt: TGTGCCACCAGCAGTCAGAGGCGACGGGAGACCCAGTACTTC; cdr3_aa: CATSSQRRRETQYF